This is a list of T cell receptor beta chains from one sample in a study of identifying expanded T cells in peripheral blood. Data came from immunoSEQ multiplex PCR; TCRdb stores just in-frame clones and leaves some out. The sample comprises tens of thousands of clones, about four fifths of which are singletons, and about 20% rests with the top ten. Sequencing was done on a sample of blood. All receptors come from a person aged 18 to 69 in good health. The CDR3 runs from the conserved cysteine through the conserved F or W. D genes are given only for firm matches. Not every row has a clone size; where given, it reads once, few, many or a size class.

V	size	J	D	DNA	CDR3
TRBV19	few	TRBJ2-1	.	TGTGCCAGTAGTATTCTAGGGACGGGCTCCTACAATGAGCAGTTCTTC	CASSILGTGSYNEQFF
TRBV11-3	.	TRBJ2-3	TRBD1	TGTGCCAGCAGCCCGGGACAGATTAGCACAGATACGCAGTATTTT	CASSPGQISTDTQYF
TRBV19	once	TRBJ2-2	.	TGTGCCAGTAGAGAAATGTGGAACACCGGGGAGCTGTTTTTT	CASREMWNTGELFF
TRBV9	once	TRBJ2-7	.	TGTGCCAGCAGCCCCCAGACGGGGATAAGCTCCTACGAGCAGTACTTC	CASSPQTGISSYEQYF
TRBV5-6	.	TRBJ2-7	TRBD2	TGTGCCAGCAGCCTCAGCGGGAGGGCCTACGAGCAGTACTTC	CASSLSGRAYEQYF
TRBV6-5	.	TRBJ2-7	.	TGTGCCAGCAGACCGGACGGGACGCCTGGTAACGAGCAGTACTTC	CASRPDGTPGNEQYF
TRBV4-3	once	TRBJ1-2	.	TGCGCCAGCAGCCAAGATCGGGGGGCACGTGGCTACACCTTC	CASSQDRGARGYTF
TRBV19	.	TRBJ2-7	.	TGTGCCAGTAAGAAGTCGGGGTACTCCTACGAGCAGTACTTC	CASKKSGYSYEQYF
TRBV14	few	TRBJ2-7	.	TGTGCCAGCAGCCAAGATACGGACAGCTCCTACGAGCAGTACTTC	CASSQDTDSSYEQYF
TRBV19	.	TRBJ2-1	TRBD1	TGTGCCAGTAGTAAGGGGGCCGGAGTGAATGAGCAGTTCTTC	CASSKGAGVNEQFF
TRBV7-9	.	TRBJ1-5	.	TGTGCCAGCAGCTCGACGGGGAATCAGCCCCAGCATTTT	CASSSTGNQPQHF
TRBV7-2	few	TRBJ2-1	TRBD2	TGTGCCAGCAGCTTAGCACTAGCGAGTGAGCAGTTCTTC	CASSLALASEQFF
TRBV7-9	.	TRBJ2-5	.	TGTGCCAGCAGCCTACTACAGGGACAAGAGACCCAGTACTTC	CASSLLQGQETQYF
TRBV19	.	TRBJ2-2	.	TGTGCCAGTAGGAAGCCTGCGAACACCGGGGAGCTGTTTTTT	CASRKPANTGELFF
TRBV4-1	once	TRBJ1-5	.	TGCGCCAGCAGCCAATTGGGGACTAGCAATCAGCCCCAGCATTTT	CASSQLGTSNQPQHF
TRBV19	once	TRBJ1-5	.	TGTGCCAGTAGTATGGGGGGGGTAGTCAATCAGCCCCAGCATTTT	CASSMGGVVNQPQHF
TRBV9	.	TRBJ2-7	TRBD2	TGTGCCAGCAGCGTGGGACCCTCGGGACTAGCGGGGACCTACGAGCAGTACTTC	CASSVGPSGLAGTYEQYF
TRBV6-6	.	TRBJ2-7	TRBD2	TGTGCCAGCAGTCCGAGACTAGCGGGGGGCGACGAGCAGTACTTC	CASSPRLAGGDEQYF
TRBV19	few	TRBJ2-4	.	TGTGCCAGTAGTAAGGACCGGGCCGGTACCAAAAACATTCAGTACTTC	CASSKDRAGTKNIQYF
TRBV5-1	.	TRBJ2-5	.	TGCGCCAGCAGCTTGGACAACAGGGCAGAGACCCAGTACTTC	CASSLDNRAETQYF